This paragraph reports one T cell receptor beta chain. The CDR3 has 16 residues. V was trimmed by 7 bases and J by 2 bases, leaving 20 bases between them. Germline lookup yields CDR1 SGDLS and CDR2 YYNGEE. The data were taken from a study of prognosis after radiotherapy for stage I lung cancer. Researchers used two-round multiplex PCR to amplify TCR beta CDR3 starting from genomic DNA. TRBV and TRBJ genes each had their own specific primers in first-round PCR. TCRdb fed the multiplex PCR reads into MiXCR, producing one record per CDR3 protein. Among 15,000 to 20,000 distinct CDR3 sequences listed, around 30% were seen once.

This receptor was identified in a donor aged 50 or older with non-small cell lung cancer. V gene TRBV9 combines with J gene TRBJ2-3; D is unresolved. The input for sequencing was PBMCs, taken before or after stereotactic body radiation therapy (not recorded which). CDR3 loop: CASVDGSAGFTDTQYF. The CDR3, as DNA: TGTGCCAGCGTAGATGGGTCGGCCGGATTCACAGATACGCAGTATTTT.